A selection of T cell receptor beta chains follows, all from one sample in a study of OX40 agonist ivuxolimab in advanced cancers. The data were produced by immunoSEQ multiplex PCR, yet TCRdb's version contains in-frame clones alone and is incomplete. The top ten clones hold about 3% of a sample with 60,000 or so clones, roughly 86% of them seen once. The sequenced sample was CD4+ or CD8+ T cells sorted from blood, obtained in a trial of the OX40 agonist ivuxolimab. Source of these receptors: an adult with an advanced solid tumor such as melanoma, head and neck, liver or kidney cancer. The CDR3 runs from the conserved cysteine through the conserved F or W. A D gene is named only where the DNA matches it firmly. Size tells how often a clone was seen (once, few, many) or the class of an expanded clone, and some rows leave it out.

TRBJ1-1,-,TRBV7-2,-,CASSLESRGAAEAFF,TGTGCCAGCAGCTTAGAGTCCAGGGGAGCGGCTGAAGCTTTCTTT
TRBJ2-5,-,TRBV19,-,CASSIAGVETQYF,TGTGCCAGTAGTATAGCCGGGGTAGAGACCCAGTACTTC
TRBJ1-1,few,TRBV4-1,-,CASSQDGRRARREAFF,TGCGCCAGCAGCCAAGATGGCCGGCGGGCGCGCCGTGAAGCTTTCTTT
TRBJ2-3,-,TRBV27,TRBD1,CASSLLDRAKDTQYF,TGTGCCAGCAGTTTATTAGACAGGGCGAAAGATACGCAGTATTTT
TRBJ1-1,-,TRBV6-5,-,CATAEWPGTEAFF,TGTGCCACCGCCGAGTGGCCGGGCACTGAAGCTTTCTTT
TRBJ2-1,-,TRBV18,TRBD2,CASSPPGLAGGMEQFF,TGTGCCAGCTCACCTCCGGGACTAGCGGGGGGTATGGAGCAGTTCTTC
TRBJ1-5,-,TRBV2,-,CASIGDYNQPQHF,TGTGCCAGTATAGGGGATTACAATCAGCCCCAGCATTTT
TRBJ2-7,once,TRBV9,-,CASSTSYEQYF,TGTGCCAGCAGCACGTCTTACGAGCAGTACTTC
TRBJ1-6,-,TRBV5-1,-,CASSLGDTSRITLHF,TGCGCCAGCAGCCTAGGGGACACCTCGAGGATCACCCTCCACTTT
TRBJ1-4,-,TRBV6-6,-,CASTRPLEKLFF,TGTGCCAGCACCAGGCCCTTGGAAAAACTGTTTTTT
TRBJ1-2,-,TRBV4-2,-,CASSQEREGYTF,TGTGCCAGCAGCCAAGAACGGGAGGGCTACACCTTC
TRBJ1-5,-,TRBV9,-,CASSATQNSNQPQHF,TGTGCCAGCAGCGCAACACAGAATAGCAATCAGCCCCAGCATTTT
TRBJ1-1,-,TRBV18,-,CASSPPDWNTEAFF,TGTGCCAGCTCACCACCGGATTGGAACACTGAAGCTTTCTTT
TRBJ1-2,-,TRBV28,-,CASTLGSDSGLIEGYTF,TGTGCCAGCACTCTGGGGTCGGACAGTGGGCTCATAGAGGGCTACACCTTC
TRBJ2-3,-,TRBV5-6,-,CASSQGRIRSLDTQYF,TGTGCCAGCAGCCAGGGACGGATACGGAGTTTAGATACGCAGTATTTT
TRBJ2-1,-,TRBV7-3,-,CASSSIPDTSSYNEQFF,TGTGCCAGCAGCTCCATCCCTGACACCAGTTCCTACAATGAGCAGTTCTTC
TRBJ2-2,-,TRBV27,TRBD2,CASRSGGQNTGELFF,TGTGCCAGCAGGAGCGGGGGGCAGAACACCGGGGAGCTGTTTTTT
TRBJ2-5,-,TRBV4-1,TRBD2,CASSFAGDETQYF,TGCGCCAGCAGCTTCGCGGGGGACGAGACCCAGTACTTC
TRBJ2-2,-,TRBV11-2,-,CASSLRALGTGELFF,TGTGCCAGCAGCCTCCGGGCCCTGGGAACCGGGGAGCTGTTTTTT
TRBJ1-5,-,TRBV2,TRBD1,CASSPDRGNSNQPQHF,TGTGCCAGCAGTCCGGACAGGGGGAATAGCAATCAGCCCCAGCATTTT
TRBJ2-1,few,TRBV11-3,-,CASSLKGRGWSSYNEQFF,TGTGCCAGCAGCTTAAAGGGTAGGGGCTGGAGCTCCTACAATGAGCAGTTCTTC
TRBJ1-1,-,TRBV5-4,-,CASSFEGYTEAFF,TGTGCCAGCAGCTTCGAGGGGTACACTGAAGCTTTCTTT
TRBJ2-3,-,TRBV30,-,CAWGGLADTQYF,TGTGCCTGGGGGGGACTGGCAGATACGCAGTATTTT
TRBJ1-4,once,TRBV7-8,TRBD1,CASSAYRGREGEKLFF,TGTGCCAGCAGCGCCTACAGGGGGCGAGAGGGTGAAAAACTGTTTTTT
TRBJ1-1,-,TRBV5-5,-,CASSPTMNTEAFF,TGTGCCAGCAGTCCTACAATGAACACTGAAGCTTTCTTT
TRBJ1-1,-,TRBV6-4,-,CASSAEVFTEAFF,TGTGCCAGCAGTGCAGAGGTCTTCACTGAAGCTTTCTTT
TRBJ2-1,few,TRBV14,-,CASSQALQRGYNEQFF,TGTGCCAGCAGCCAAGCCCTCCAACGAGGTTACAATGAGCAGTTCTTC
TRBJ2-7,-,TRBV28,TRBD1,CASSLTGTYEQYF,TGTGCCAGCAGTTTGACAGGGACCTACGAGCAGTACTTC
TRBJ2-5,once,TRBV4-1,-,CASSQGGGGEETQYF,TGCGCCAGCAGCCAAGGAGGGGGGGGCGAGGAGACCCAGTACTTC
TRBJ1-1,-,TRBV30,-,CASERGTEAFF,TGTGCTTCGGAGCGGGGCACTGAAGCTTTCTTT
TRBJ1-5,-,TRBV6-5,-,CASRLQGISNQPQHF,TGTGCCAGCAGACTACAGGGTATTAGCAATCAGCCCCAGCATTTT
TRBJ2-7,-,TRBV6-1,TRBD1,CASTGKAGGTYEQYF,TGTGCCAGCACCGGAAAGGCAGGGGGCACTTACGAGCAGTACTTC
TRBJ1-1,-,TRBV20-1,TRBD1,CSADRGGNAFF,TGCAGTGCTGACAGGGGAGGCAACGCTTTCTTT
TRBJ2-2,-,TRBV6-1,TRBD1,CASRRDSHTGELFF,TGTGCCAGCAGGAGGGACAGCCATACCGGGGAGCTGTTTTTT
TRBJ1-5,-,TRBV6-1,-,CASKGYSNQPQHF,TGTGCCAGCAAAGGGTATAGCAATCAGCCCCAGCATTTT
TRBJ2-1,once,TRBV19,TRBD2,CASSIRASGGIYSSYNEQFF,TGTGCCAGTAGTATAAGGGCTAGCGGGGGGATTTACAGCTCCTACAATGAGCAGTTCTTC
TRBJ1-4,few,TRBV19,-,CASSLMRATNEKLFF,TGTGCCAGTAGTTTGATGAGAGCAACTAATGAAAAACTGTTTTTT
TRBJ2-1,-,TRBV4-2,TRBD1,CASSQGGGRAYNEQFF,TGTGCCAGCAGCCAAGGAGGGGGCAGGGCCTACAATGAGCAGTTCTTC
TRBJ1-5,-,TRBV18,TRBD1,CASSPFGQAPRVGQPQHF,TGTGCCAGCTCACCGTTCGGACAGGCCCCACGCGTTGGTCAGCCCCAGCATTTT
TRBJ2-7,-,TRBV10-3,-,CAINSGYEQYF,TGTGCCATCAACTCAGGGTACGAGCAGTACTTC
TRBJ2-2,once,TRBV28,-,CASSLISAGELFF,TGTGCCAGCAGTTTAATAAGTGCCGGGGAGCTGTTTTTT
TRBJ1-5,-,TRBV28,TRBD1,CASSLTGDGLKAQHF,TGTGCCAGCAGTTTGACAGGGGATGGCCTAAAGGCCCAGCATTTT
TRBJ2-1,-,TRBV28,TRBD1,CASTPPGTGLLGGNEQFF,TGTGCCAGCACCCCGCCCGGGACAGGACTCCTAGGGGGCAATGAGCAGTTCTTC
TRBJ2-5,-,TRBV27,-,CASSASGLETQYF,TGTGCCAGCAGTGCCTCAGGGTTAGAGACCCAGTACTTC
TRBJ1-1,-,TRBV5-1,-,CASSFHTANTEAFF,TGCGCCAGCAGCTTCCATACAGCGAACACTGAAGCTTTCTTT
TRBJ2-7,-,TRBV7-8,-,CASSLVPGDYEQYF,TGTGCCAGCAGCTTAGTTCCGGGAGACTACGAGCAGTACTTC
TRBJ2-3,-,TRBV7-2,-,CASSLVMGSTDTQYF,TGTGCCAGCAGCTTAGTTATGGGGAGCACAGATACGCAGTATTTT
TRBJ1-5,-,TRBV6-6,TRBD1,CASSFNRGRQPQHF,TGTGCCAGCAGTTTTAACAGGGGGCGTCAGCCCCAGCATTTT
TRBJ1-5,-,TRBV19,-,CASSMTVGYSNQPQHF,TGTGCCAGTAGTATGACGGTGGGCTATAGCAATCAGCCCCAGCATTTT
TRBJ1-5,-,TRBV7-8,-,CASGEVPYSNQPQHF,TGTGCCAGCGGAGAGGTTCCCTATAGCAATCAGCCCCAGCATTTT
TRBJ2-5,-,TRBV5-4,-,CASSPGALQGTQYF,TGTGCCAGCAGCCCGGGGGCTCTCCAAGGGACCCAGTACTTC
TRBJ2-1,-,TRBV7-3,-,CASSLRGGSYNEQFF,TGTGCCAGCAGCTTAAGGGGTGGCTCCTACAATGAGCAGTTCTTC